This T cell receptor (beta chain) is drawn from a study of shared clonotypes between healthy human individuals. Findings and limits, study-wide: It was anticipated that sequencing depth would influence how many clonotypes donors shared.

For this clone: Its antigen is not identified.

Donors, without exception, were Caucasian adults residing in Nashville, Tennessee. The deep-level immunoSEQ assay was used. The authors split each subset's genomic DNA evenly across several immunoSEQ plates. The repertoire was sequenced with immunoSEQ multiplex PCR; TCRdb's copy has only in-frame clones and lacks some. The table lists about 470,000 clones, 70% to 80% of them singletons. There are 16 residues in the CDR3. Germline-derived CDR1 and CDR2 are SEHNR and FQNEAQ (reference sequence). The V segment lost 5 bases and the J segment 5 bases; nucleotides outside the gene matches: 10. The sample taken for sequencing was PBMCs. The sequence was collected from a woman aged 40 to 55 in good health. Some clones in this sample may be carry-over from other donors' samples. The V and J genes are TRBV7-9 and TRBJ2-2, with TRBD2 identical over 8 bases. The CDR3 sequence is CASSPIAGTSTGELFF. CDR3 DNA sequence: TGTGCCAGCAGCCCTATAGCGGGGACTAGTACCGGGGAGCTGTTTTTT.